This T cell receptor (beta chain) was identified during a study of blood T cell repertoires in COVID-19. In the study overall: Nucleic acid was either cDNA or gDNA, and it came from T cells, B-cell-depleted T cells, or PBMCs.

Clones were sequenced by immunoSEQ multiplex PCR, and TCRdb holds only the in-frame ones, with some missing. The sample shows 250,000 to 300,000 clones, approximately 90% of them seen only once. The study drew participants aged roughly 18 to 95 years from under 30 US areas. The CDR3 runs 16 residues. The germline gives CDR1 SNHLY, CDR2 FYNNEI. The junction had 8 bases not matched to a gene; V was cut back by 4 bases and J by 1 base. The sequence was collected from a man aged 35-49 years who had recovered from COVID-19. Sequencing was done on a sample of PBMCs or T cells enriched from blood (not recorded which). V and J are TRBV2 and TRBJ2-7; the match to TRBD2 covers 9 bases. The CDR3 here is CASSGRSGGLSYEQYF. For the CDR3, the DNA is TGTGCCAGCAGTGGACGGAGCGGGGGGCTGTCCTACGAGCAGTACTTC.